The T cell receptor beta chain described here comes from a study of T cell responses to AZD1222 COVID-19 vaccine (dated by TCRdb to the early 2020s). Concerning the study at large: AZD1222 recipients with second doses at about 4 weeks or about 12 weeks were pooled, because spike-specific TCR depth and breadth did not differ between schedules. TCR sequencing covered 230 to 250 trial participants: 207 given two doses of AZD1222 and 26 given two doses of MenACWY control vaccine. Trial participants were enrolled by age into 18-55, 56-69 and 70-plus year subgroups, with around 150, 28 and 57 TCR-sequenced participants respectively. The research as a whole found: In the small 56-69-year group, the increase in depth fell short of significance, most likely because of low power. Because no samples from the day 14 peak response were available, repertoires could be characterized only after the peak T cell response. Most participants were white British and females outnumbered males, and the authors suggested that clonal diversity may have been underestimated. Reportedly, close to half of the unique spike-specific TCRs recognized epitopes lying outside the regions that are mutated in the B.1.351 and B.1.1.7 variants. After two AZD1222 doses, both the breadth and the depth of spike-specific TCRs were significantly higher than at day 0 and than in MenACWY recipients. The vaccine-associated CD4 TCRs covered the entire spike protein, and the dominant responses fell in regions 160-218 and 743-854. Conclusions about previously exposed vaccinees are limited because only six or seven AZD1222 recipients were SARS-CoV-2 seropositive at baseline.

The CDR3 regions of human TCRbeta chains were analyzed by immunosequencing. Processing in the source paper ran as follows. Repertoire TCRs were checked for matches against a reference library of SARS-CoV-2-specific TCRs that had been generated using the MIRA antigen-specificity platform. Breadth was defined as the fraction of unique TCRs that were SARS-CoV-2-associated. Depth was defined as the fraction of total T cells that were SARS-CoV-2-associated. Using the MIRA data, each spike-specific TCR was assigned both to the spike region to which the TCR was reactive and to a CD4 or CD8 class. Log10-transformed breadth and depth values were compared by one-way ANOVA with Sidak's multiple comparisons tests. The table comes from immuneACCESS by way of TCRdb, which keeps in-frame sequences with V and J called. Part of the clones is missing from these tables; in studies checked, under half for an unresolved V gene and the rest for unknown reasons. For V, J and clone size, that table is used; D and trimming come from the DNA. This sample lists 130,000 to 150,000 clones; about 91% were detected once. Together, the top ten hold about 15% of the sample.

From the cysteine through the phenylalanine, the CDR3 covers 15 amino acids. Only the CDR3 region is kept as DNA, spanning 45 bases read in frame from base 1. CDR1 MNHEY and CDR2 SVGAGI are derived from the germline V gene. V was cut back by 5 bases and J by 0 bases, leaving a gap of 8 bases between them. In the paper's terms, the time point label means: baseline before first vaccination. Vaccinee samples were obtained from the UK trials COV001 and COV002, which included a single-blind randomized controlled phase 2/3 trial of AZD1222 (ChAdOx1 nCoV-19) in healthy adults. Trial participant PBMC samples were collected at day 0 and day 28 after the second dose for TCRbeta chain sequencing. As regards this clone: What this receptor recognizes is not known. Base quality data are lacking; no much larger clone is found one base away.

The sequence is built from TRBV6-5 and TRBJ2-6, with no confidently assigned D gene. The source was peripheral blood, collected on day 0 of AZD1222 vaccination. The clonotype originates from an adult in good health. The sequenced DNA is TGTGCCAGCAGTCCTAGTTACTCTGGGGCCAACGTCCTGACTTTC. Its product reads: CASSPSYSGANVLTF.